The 14 T cell receptor beta chains given below trace back to one sample, sequenced in a study of blood T cells in healthy people across ages (dated by TCRdb to the mid-2010s). The library was obtained by 5' RACE. The data were produced on an Illumina HiSeq 2500. A second 7 to 11 cycle PCR used a sample-barcoded 5' primer and a J-beta primer mix. The public reads were quality trimmed at Q25 with fastp and then assembled into clones with MiXCR by TCRdb, keeping productive beta chains. A single entry per CDR3 protein holds the most common genes and DNA from its merged rows. In all, the sample holds over 550,000 distinct CDR3 sequences, and about 30% of those were seen once. Of the sample, about 15% is held by the ten largest clones. Sequenced sample: blood. These receptors were obtained from a woman of 80 years or more in good health.

This clonotype came up a few times. This chain links TRBV20-1 with TRBJ1-5; possibly TRBD1 for D (6 bases). Deletions cut 6 bases from V and 2 bases from J, with 17 bases between. Germline CDR1 DFQATT, CDR2 SNEGSKA (reference sequence). This CDR3 is built from 15 residues. CDR3 in DNA: TGCAGTGCCCAACCACTACCAGGGGGCAATCAGCCCCAGCATTTT. Protein product: CSAQPLPGGNQPQHF.

About this clonotype: A read error may explain this, as a much larger clone is one base away. The chain links TRBV5-6 to TRBJ2-5, with D possibly matching TRBD2 (6 bases). The CDR3 runs 13 residues. V was trimmed by 6 bases and J by 13 bases, leaving 22 bases between them. Germline V gene lookup returns CDR1 SGHDT and CDR2 YYEEEE. The CDR3: CASTLWTGGERYF. The CDR3, as DNA: TGTGCCAGCACTCTGTGGACCGGAGGGGAGCGGTACTTC.

J is TRBJ2-7 and V is TRBV5-1; D is perhaps TRBD1 (6 bases). V was cut by 3 bases and J by 2 bases, with 12 bases left in between. Germline CDR1 SGHRS, CDR2 YFSETQ. The CDR3 runs 14 residues. The CDR3 sequence: CASSSDSFPYEQYF. CDR3 in DNA: TGCGCCAGCAGCTCGGACAGCTTTCCCTACGAGCAGTACTTC. The full variable domain, with the rest looked up from reference TRBV5-1 and TRBJ2-7, is KAGVTQTPRYLIKTRGQQVTLSCSPISGHRSVSWYQQTPGQGLQFLFEYFSETQRNKGNFPGRFSGRQFSNSRSEMNVSTLELGDSALYLCASSSDSFPYEQYFGPGTRLTVT.

V is TRBV19 and J is TRBJ1-6; D is ambiguous. CDR1 and CDR2 from the germline V gene are LNHDA and SQIVND (reference sequence). V was trimmed by 7 bases and J by 7 bases, leaving 17 bases between them. The CDR3 spans 15 residues. CDR3 sequence: CASTSNNNFNSPLHF. The CDR3 coding sequence is TGTGCCAGTACCAGTAACAACAATTTCAATTCACCCCTCCACTTT.

This clonotype was recorded many times. The chain employs TRBV20-1 and TRBJ1-2; D gene uncertain. The CDR3 length is 12 residues. From germline, CDR1 is DFQATT and CDR2 SNEGSKA (reference sequence). Trimming removed 3 bases at V and 6 bases at J, with 11 bases between. The CDR3 DNA sequence: TGCAGTGCTAGGCGGCAGATTGATGGCTACACCTTC. It encodes CSARRQIDGYTF.

This clonotype was detected many times. In DNA form, the CDR3 reads TGTGCCAGCAGCGTAGAGGGAGGGGGCTGGTACGAGCAGTACTTC. It encodes CASSVEGGGWYEQYF. This chain links TRBV9 with TRBJ2-7; D tentatively reads TRBD1 or TRBD2 (7 bases each). Germline-derived CDR1 and CDR2 are SGDLS and YYNGEE. The CDR3 contains 15 residues. V lost 0 bases and J lost 4, with 14 bases in between.

To note about this clonotype: This sequence may be a read error, since a much larger clone differs from it by one base. The rearrangement uses TRBV7-6 and TRBJ2-7, with TRBD1 identical over 7 bases. CDR3 length equals 15 residues. CDR1 SGHVS and CDR2 FNYEAQ come from the germline V gene. CDR3 nucleotide sequence: TGTGCCAGCAGCTTAGCTGGAAGGCAGGGGGAGACCCAGGACTTC. Translation gives CASSLAGRQGETQDF. Full variable domain (rest looked up from reference TRBV7-6 and TRBJ2-7): GAGVSQSPRYKVTKRGQDVALRCDPISGHVSLYWYRQALGQGPEFLTYFNYEAQQDKSGLPNDRFSAERPEGSISTLTIQRTEQRDSAMYRCASSLAGRQGETQDFGPGTRLTVT.

This clonotype was counted at least ten times. The gene calls are TRBV20-1 and TRBJ2-3; D unclear. The germline V gene has CDR1 DFQATT and CDR2 SNEGSKA (reference sequence). CDR3 length: 16 amino acids. The germline V and J ends were trimmed by 0 bases and 4 bases, with 17 bases remaining between them. Here the CDR3 reads CSARDQSTHGADTQYF. The CDR3 DNA follows: TGCAGTGCTAGAGATCAGTCTACGCATGGGGCAGATACGCAGTATTTT.

This clonotype was recorded at least ten times. The rearrangement links TRBV20-1 to TRBJ2-5, with 12 bases fitting TRBD2. Germline CDR1 is DFQATT and CDR2 is SNEGSKA (reference sequence). The CDR3 spans 15 residues. Trimming cost V 6 bases and J 5 bases; bases outside gene matches: 10. The CDR3 nucleotides are TGCAGTGCGCCGCTAGCGGGGGGGCTATTGGAGACCCAGTACTTC. It is translated as CSAPLAGGLLETQYF.

The chain uses TRBV11-2 and TRBJ2-5; 10 nucleotides agree with TRBD2. Germline CDR1 reads SGHAT; CDR2 reads FQNNGV. Unmatched junction bases numbered 13, after V lost 4 bases and J lost 11 bases. The CDR3 runs 15 residues. The CDR3 sequence: CASSSLAGAYNEQYF. The CDR3 nucleotides read TGTGCCAGCAGCTCCCTAGCGGGGGCCTACAATGAGCAGTACTTC.

With regard to this clonotype: Just one base apart from a much larger clone, this may be a read error. DNA of the CDR3: TGTGCCTGGGCGAGGGCGGGATCCTATGGCCACACCTTC. The encoded protein is CAWARAGSYGHTF. The genes are TRBV30 and TRBJ1-2, with D unclear. This CDR3 region has 13 residues. Germline V gives CDR1 GTSNPN, CDR2 SVGIG (reference sequence).

This clonotype was counted between two and nine times. One base away lies a much larger clone, so this may be a sequencing read error. The rearrangement links TRBV5-1 to TRBJ2-7, with D unclear. Germline lookup yields CDR1 SGHRS and CDR2 YFSETQ. The CDR3 consists of 12 residues. In DNA, the CDR3 is TGCGTCAGCAGCTTGGATATGACGGTCCAGTACTTC. Translation: CVSSLDMTVQYF.

The gene calls are TRBV7-9 and TRBJ2-5; D is unclear. V lost 5 bases and J 4 bases, leaving 11 bases between the germline ends. This CDR3 comprises 13 residues. The germline gives CDR1 SEHNR, CDR2 FQNEAQ (reference sequence). The CDR3 nucleotides are TGTGCCAGCAGCCGGTCCGGTGTAGAGACCCAGTACTTC. Protein: CASSRSGVETQYF.

The chain uses TRBV4-2 and TRBJ1-3; 7 nucleotides align to TRBD1. The junction had 2 bases not matched to a gene; V was cut back by 0 bases and J by 3 bases. The germline V gene encodes CDR1 LGHNA and CDR2 YNFKEQ. The CDR3 extends over 15 amino acids. The CDR3 DNA reads TGTGCCAGCAGCCAAGAACAGGGGTATGGAAACACCATATATTTT. Amino acids: CASSQEQGYGNTIYF.